This T cell receptor (beta chain) was recovered during a study of T-cell reconstitution after alpha-beta-depleted transplantation in children. Between the trimmed V and J ends, which lost 2 bases and 10 bases, there was a span of 12 bases. The CDR3 loop spans 14 amino acids. Looked up from germline, CDR1 is MDHEN and CDR2 is SYDVKM. Unique molecular identifiers were incorporated during preparation of the TCRbeta library. In TCRdb, the PCR reads were re-called with MiXCR into one record per CDR3 protein. The sample records 420,000 or so distinct CDR3 sequences, approximately 10% being singletons. Sequenced material: PBMCs from the stem cell graft donor, taken from the stem cell graft. The chain joins TRBV28 to TRBJ1-6; maybe TRBD1 (6 bases). This clonotype was obtained from a human donor who donated a stem cell graft to a child with acute myeloid leukemia. In DNA form, the CDR3 reads TGTGCCAGCAGTTTACGGGGGGCTGGGTCACCCCTCCACTTT. Protein: CASSLRGAGSPLHF.